Listed below are T cell receptor beta chains from one sample, sequenced in a study of beta chain features in type 1 diabetes. Sequencing was performed with immunoSEQ multiplex PCR; in TCRdb, only in-frame clones are kept and a portion is missing. The data show roughly 380,000 clones, about 20% seen once. The sample taken for sequencing was naive CD4+ T cells from blood. The source is a woman under 30 in good health. Both conserved end residues are part of each CDR3. A D gene is named only where the DNA matches it firmly. The size field is filled for only some rows; it gives once, few, many or a size class.

d_call j_call v_call clone_size cdr3_aa cdr3_nt
- TRBJ2-1 TRBV5-1 - CASSLRTVYNEQFF TGCGCCAGCAGCTTGCGGACAGTCTACAATGAGCAGTTCTTC
- TRBJ1-2 TRBV30 few CAWSVRVGYGYTF TGTGCCTGGAGTGTACGGGTGGGCTATGGCTACACCTTC
- TRBJ2-5 TRBV18 - CASSPVLETQYF TGTGCCAGCTCACCAGTCCTAGAGACCCAGTACTTC
- TRBJ1-2 TRBV29-1 few CSSGGENYGYTF TGCAGCTCCGGAGGGGAGAACTATGGCTACACCTTC
- TRBJ2-5 TRBV30 few CAWSEQAEETQYF TGTGCCTGGAGTGAACAGGCGGAAGAGACCCAGTACTTC
TRBD2 TRBJ2-1 TRBV9 - CASSPGLGDEQFF TGTGCCAGCAGCCCCGGACTAGGGGATGAGCAGTTCTTC
- TRBJ2-1 TRBV2 - CASAYYNEQFF TGTGCCAGCGCCTATTACAATGAGCAGTTCTTC
TRBD2 TRBJ2-1 TRBV7-9 - CASSLGLAGGNEQFF TGTGCCAGCAGCTTAGGACTAGCGGGAGGCAATGAGCAGTTCTTC
- TRBJ2-1 TRBV29-1 few CSVPTSSYNEQFF TGCAGCGTCCCCACTAGCTCCTACAATGAGCAGTTCTTC
TRBD2 TRBJ2-1 TRBV11-1 few CASSLGTSSYNEQFF TGTGCCAGCAGCTTAGGGACTAGCAGCTACAATGAGCAGTTCTTC
TRBD1 TRBJ1-1 TRBV9 few CASSVVEQGIHLNTEAFF TGTGCCAGCAGCGTAGTGGAACAGGGGATTCATCTGAACACTGAAGCTTTCTTT
TRBD1 TRBJ1-1 TRBV5-4 few CASSFSTGDTEAFF TGTGCCAGCAGCTTCTCGACAGGGGACACTGAAGCTTTCTTT
TRBD2 TRBJ2-3 TRBV27 - CASSITGTSGASTQYF TGTGCCAGCAGCATTACCGGGACTAGCGGGGCGAGTACGCAGTATTTT
- TRBJ2-7 TRBV9 few CASSVVDVGDCSYEQYF TGTGCCAGCAGCGTAGTTGATGTGGGAGATTGCTCCTACGAGCAGTACTTC
- TRBJ2-7 TRBV4-1 few CASSRDLDGEQYF TGCGCCAGCAGCCGGGACTTAGACGGGGAGCAGTACTTC
TRBD2 TRBJ2-5 TRBV7-6 - CASSFSGGAETQYF TGTGCCAGCAGCTTTAGCGGGGGGGCTGAGACCCAGTACTTC
- TRBJ2-5 TRBV27 - CASSPLQGSLETQYF TGTGCCAGCAGTCCACTCCAGGGCAGCTTAGAGACCCAGTACTTC
TRBD1 TRBJ2-1 TRBV28 few CASSSQGARSYNEQFF TGTGCCAGCAGTTCCCAGGGGGCAAGGTCCTACAATGAGCAGTTCTTC
- TRBJ2-5 TRBV5-1 few CASSLVGSPQETQYF TGCGCCAGCAGCTTGGTCGGGAGTCCGCAAGAGACCCAGTACTTC
TRBD1 TRBJ1-2 TRBV15 - CATSVGTGDNGYTF TGTGCCACCAGCGTCGGGACAGGGGATAATGGCTACACCTTC
TRBD1 TRBJ2-3 TRBV5-1 - CASSFTPGTGADTQYF TGCGCCAGCAGCTTTACCCCCGGGACAGGGGCAGATACGCAGTATTTT
TRBD1 TRBJ1-1 TRBV6-5 few CASSPILDRGTEAFF TGTGCCAGCAGTCCAATTCTCGACAGGGGCACTGAAGCTTTCTTT
- TRBJ2-3 TRBV5-6 few CASSPTPSDTQYF TGTGCCAGCAGCCCAACCCCAAGCGATACGCAGTATTTT
- TRBJ2-5 TRBV7-8 few CASSLKSQQLETQYF TGTGCCAGCAGCTTAAAATCCCAACAGCTAGAGACCCAGTACTTC
TRBD1 TRBJ2-7 TRBV5-6 few CASSPRGQASYEQYF TGTGCCAGCAGCCCCCGGGGACAGGCCTCCTACGAGCAGTACTTC
TRBD1 TRBJ1-1 TRBV30 - CAWIRDRNTEAFF TGTGCCTGGATCCGGGACAGGAACACTGAAGCTTTCTTT
- TRBJ1-2 TRBV7-6 few CASSLGQGIYGYTF TGTGCCAGCAGCTTAGGCCAGGGGATTTATGGCTACACCTTC
- TRBJ2-7 TRBV5-1 - CASSSTGNSYEQYF TGCGCCAGCAGCTCGACAGGCAACTCCTACGAGCAGTACTTC
TRBD1 TRBJ2-1 TRBV7-9 - CASSSDRVGSYNEQFF TGTGCCAGCAGCTCGGACAGGGTCGGGTCCTACAATGAGCAGTTCTTC
- TRBJ2-3 TRBV6-6 few CASSYSTGDTQYF TGTGCCAGCAGTTACTCGACTGGGGATACGCAGTATTTT
TRBD1 TRBJ2-5 TRBV5-1 few CASSLAGTEETQYF TGCGCCAGCAGCTTGGCCGGGACAGAAGAGACCCAGTACTTC
- TRBJ2-2 TRBV7-2 few CASRSHWRSNTGELFF TGTGCCAGCAGATCCCACTGGCGGAGTAACACCGGGGAGCTGTTTTTT
TRBD2 TRBJ2-1 TRBV9 few CASSVDGTSGRSEQFF TGTGCCAGCAGCGTAGATGGAACTAGCGGGAGGAGTGAGCAGTTCTTC
- TRBJ2-3 TRBV2 - CASRGARFGTDTQYF TGTGCCAGCAGGGGCGCAAGGTTTGGCACAGATACGCAGTATTTT
- TRBJ2-3 TRBV5-6 few CASSLGGRWSDTQYF TGTGCCAGCAGCTTGGGGGGCAGGTGGTCAGATACGCAGTATTTT
TRBD1 TRBJ1-2 TRBV25-1 - CASSDQFGTGSFGYTF TGTGCCAGCAGTGATCAATTCGGGACAGGGAGTTTTGGCTACACCTTC
TRBD1 TRBJ1-1 TRBV5-1 - CASSSRTGTNTEAFF TGCGCCAGCAGCTCCCGGACAGGAACGAACACTGAAGCTTTCTTT